Below are 16 T cell receptor beta chains sequenced from a single sample in a study of resident and recirculating memory T cells in vitiligo. Using immunoSEQ multiplex PCR, the repertoire was profiled, and TCRdb retains in-frame clones only, with some absent. The table records 70,000 to 95,000 clones, 92% of them present only once. The specimen sequenced was blood. Receptors were obtained from a male donor with vitiligo.

On this clone: The junction differs from germline at one of its ends, possibly a read error. V gene TRBV6-1 combines with J gene TRBJ1-4; TRBD1 aligns across 10 bases. Germline CDR1 reads MNHNS; CDR2 reads SASEGT. CDR3 length: 15 amino acids. The CDR3 is CASSDGQGGMEKLFF. For the CDR3, the DNA is TGTGCCAGCAGTGATGGACAGGGGGGTATGGAAAAGCTGTTTTTT.

The chain has TRBV25-1 and TRBJ2-3; a possible D gene is TRBD2 (6 bases). Per the germline V gene, CDR1 is MGHDK and CDR2 is SYGVNS. V lost 5 bases, J lost 2 bases, and 14 bases lay in between. CDR3 size: 15 residues. The CDR3 DNA follows: TGTGCCAGCAGTCCACGTTTGCGGGACACAGATACGCAGTATTTT. Its translation is CASSPRLRDTDTQYF.

The chain recombines TRBV6-6 with TRBJ1-6, with 10 bases that match TRBD1. Germline V CDR1 and CDR2: MNHNY, SVGAGI (reference sequence). V dropped 7 bases and J dropped 10; count of bases not matched to a gene: 7. The CDR3 sequence is 14 residues long. CDR3 DNA: TGTGCCAGCACACCGGGACAGGGGTACTCACCCCTCCACTTT. It specifies CASTPGQGYSPLHF.

The chain recombines TRBV19 with TRBJ1-1; the D gene is possibly TRBD1 (5 bases). The CDR3 runs 16 residues. Trimming took off 3 bases at V and 1 base at J, with 15 bases between the two ends. The germline gives CDR1 LNHDA, CDR2 SQIVND (reference sequence). This CDR3 reads CASSIGFYRKNTEAFF. The CDR3, as DNA: TGTGCCAGTAGTATTGGATTCTACAGGAAGAACACTGAAGCTTTCTTT. The whole variable domain, filled in from reference TRBV19 and TRBJ1-1, reads DGGITQSPKYLFRKEGQNVTLSCEQNLNHDAMYWYRQDPGQGLRLIYYSQIVNDFQKGDIAEGYSVSREKKESFPLTVTSAQKNPTAFYLCASSIGFYRKNTEAFFGQGTRLTVV.

V is TRBV5-1 and J is TRBJ2-3, with D unresolved. Trimming removed 1 base at V and 1 base at J, with 7 bases between. The CDR3 runs to 14 residues. CDR1 and CDR2 (germline): SGHRS, YFSETQ. The CDR3: CASSLSGRTDTQYF. Written as DNA, the CDR3 is TGCGCCAGCAGCTTGAGTGGCCGCACAGATACGCAGTATTTT.

This clone appeared once. The gene calls are TRBV7-3 and TRBJ2-7; 11 bases are shared with TRBD2. V trimming: 5 bases; J trimming: 3 bases; junction bases outside the gene matches: 9. In germline, CDR1 is SGHTA, CDR2 FQGTGA. This CDR3 region has 16 residues. The CDR3 sequence: CASSPPGTSGVYEQYF. The CDR3 DNA follows: TGTGCCAGCAGCCCACCCGGGACTAGCGGAGTCTACGAGCAGTACTTC.

This rearrangement joins TRBV7-7 to TRBJ2-2; TRBD1 aligns across 9 bases. The CDR3 sequence is 15 residues long. The V gene's germline CDR1 is SSHAT and CDR2 FNYEAQ (reference sequence). The J segment lost 3 bases and the V segment lost 5 bases, leaving 4 bases of the junction unmatched. The DNA of the CDR3 is TGTGCCAGCAGCCCTGGACAGGGGTACACCGGGGAGCTGTTTTTT. As protein: CASSPGQGYTGELFF.

V is TRBV5-4 and J is TRBJ2-3; the match to TRBD1 covers 7 bases. The germline V gene has CDR1 SGHNT and CDR2 YYREEE (reference sequence). The junction had 9 bases not matched to a gene; V was cut back by 4 bases and J by 1 base. CDR3 length: 16 amino acids. CDR3 sequence: CASSQSTGVRTDTQYF. In nucleotides, the CDR3 is TGTGCCAGCAGCCAAAGTACAGGGGTTCGCACAGATACGCAGTATTTT.

V usage is TRBV5-1 and J usage is TRBJ2-3, with D tentatively TRBD1 (6 bases). The V and J ends lost 7 bases and 4 bases respectively, with 16 bases between them. Germline V gene lookup returns CDR1 SGHRS and CDR2 YFSETQ. The CDR3 covers 14 residues. CDR3 nucleotides: TGCGCCAGCGAGACAGGTCTTAGGGCAGATACGCAGTATTTT. Its translation is CASETGLRADTQYF. The full variable domain, rest sourced from reference TRBV5-1 and TRBJ2-3, is KAGVTQTPRYLIKTRGQQVTLSCSPISGHRSVSWYQQTPGQGLQFLFEYFSETQRNKGNFPGRFSGRQFSNSRSEMNVSTLELGDSALYLCASETGLRADTQYFGPGTRLTVL.

The rearrangement links TRBV7-8 to TRBJ1-5, with D possibly being TRBD1 (5 bases). The CDR3 has 21 residues. Trimming pared 0 bases from V and 0 bases from J, leaving 24 bases between. Per the germline V gene, CDR1 is SGHVS and CDR2 is FQNEAQ. CDR3 loop: CASSLAPRFQGTDYSNQPQHF. The CDR3 DNA reads as TGTGCCAGCAGCTTAGCTCCAAGGTTCCAAGGGACGGACTATAGCAATCAGCCCCAGCATTTT.

The chain joins TRBV6-5 to TRBJ2-7; 8 nucleotides align to TRBD1. The trim removed 5 bases at V and 1 base at J, leaving 4 bases unmatched. Germline CDR1 MNHEY, CDR2 SVGAGI. CDR3 length equals 14 residues. The CDR3 DNA is TGTGCCAGCAGTCCCTACAGGGGGTCCTACGAGCAGTACTTC. The encoded protein is CASSPYRGSYEQYF.

V usage is TRBV5-1 and J usage is TRBJ1-2, with 7 positions matching TRBD1. Trimming removed 0 bases from V and 4 bases from J; junction bases left unmatched: 6. The length of the CDR3 is 15 residues. Germline CDR1 reads SGHRS; CDR2 reads YFSETQ. CDR3 nucleotide sequence: TGCGCCAGCAGCTTGGGGCTGGGACAGCTCTATGGCTACACCTTC. Residues: CASSLGLGQLYGYTF.

The J gene is TRBJ2-1, the V gene TRBV29-1, with 9 nucleotides matching TRBD2. The trim removed 7 bases at V and 2 bases at J, leaving 15 bases unmatched. Looked up from germline, CDR1 is SQVTM and CDR2 is ANQGSEA. The CDR3 is 17 amino acids. The CDR3 is CSALLGGRATAYNEQFF. DNA of the CDR3: TGCAGCGCCCTCCTAGGCGGGAGGGCCACCGCCTACAATGAGCAGTTCTTC.

This clone was recorded only once. The junction and the germline gene differ at one end; a read error may be behind it. This chain joins TRBV28 and TRBJ2-7; 7 bases agree with TRBD1. CDR1 and CDR2 (germline): MDHEN, SYDVKM. The length of the CDR3 is 14 residues. The CDR3 bases are TGTGCCAGCAGGACGGGACAGCACTCCCACGAGCAGTACTTC. It yields the protein CASRTGQHSHEQYF.

The chain couples TRBV29-1 to TRBJ1-5, with D possibly matching TRBD1 (5 bases). This CDR3 region has 13 residues. V was cut by 6 bases and J by 4 bases, with 13 bases left in between. Germline V gene lookup returns CDR1 SQVTM and CDR2 ANQGSEA. CDR3 sequence: CSVQAFPNQPQHF. The CDR3 DNA reads as TGCAGCGTACAGGCTTTCCCAAATCAGCCCCAGCATTTT.

V and J are TRBV5-5 and TRBJ2-3; TRBD1 matches at 9 bases. The J segment lost 3 bases and the V segment lost 3 bases, leaving 2 bases of the junction unmatched. CDR1 and CDR2 (germline): SGHKS, YYEKEE (reference sequence). This CDR3 is built from 14 residues. CDR3 bases: TGTGCCAGCAGCTGGGACAGGGTGACAGATACGCAGTATTTT. As protein: CASSWDRVTDTQYF. Full variable domain (rest looked up from reference TRBV5-5 and TRBJ2-3): DAGVTQSPTHLIKTRGQQVTLRCSPISGHKSVSWYQQVLGQGPQFIFQYYEKEERGRGNFPDRFSARQFPNYSSELNVNALLLGDSALYLCASSWDRVTDTQYFGPGTRLTVL.